The clone carrying this T cell receptor (beta chain) was recorded at least ten times. This specimen belongs to a study of T cells in Graves' hyperthyroidism and ophthalmopathy. What was amplified from RNA transcripts were TCR beta CDR3 regions. First-round RT-PCR of the TCR CDR3 relied on the HTBI primer set. MiXCR was run by TCRdb on the multiplex PCR reads, yielding one entry per CDR3 protein. Of about 200,000 distinct CDR3 sequences listed, approximately 17% are singletons. V gave up 5 bases and J gave up 2 bases; unmatched junction bases: 18. The CDR3 totals 18 residues. CDR1 is SGHAT, CDR2 FQNNGV, per germline. Reasons for excluding patients were uncontrolled infection, other autoimmune disease, pregnancy or lactation.

The chain carries TRBV11-2 and TRBJ2-7, with 7 positions matching TRBD2. The receptor's source is a man aged 45-65 years with Graves' hyperthyroidism. Sequenced material: blood. The CDR3 spells CASSTLSRHRGRPYEQYF. In DNA form, the CDR3 reads TGTGCCAGCAGCACCCTTTCACGCCATCGCGGGAGACCCTACGAGCAGTACTTC.